This T cell receptor beta chain appears in the sequencing data of a study of blood T cell repertoires in COVID-19. Overall study: Sites across the United States, Italy and Spain contributed samples from acute and convalescent COVID-19. The analysed material was cDNA or gDNA that came from T cells, B-cell-depleted T cells, or PBMCs.

Authors' analysis steps: Amplified reference gene primers provided the basis for estimating nucleated cell counts. Libraries were prepared by immunoSEQ multiplex PCR; TCRdb keeps only in-frame clonotypes and omits some of them. That table gives V, J and clone size, and the DNA gave D and trimming. The sample shows 130,000 to 150,000 clones, more than 65% of them seen only once. This clone appeared a few times. The TCR was taken from a man aged 80 or over with acute or convalescent COVID-19. Sequencing was performed on peripheral blood.

CDR3 DNA: TGTGCCAGCAGACATGCTAAGCGGGGCGAGAACAATGAGCAGTTCTTC. Amino acid sequence: CASRHAKRGENNEQFF. The chain joins TRBV5-4 to TRBJ2-1, with 7 bases fitting TRBD2. Germline values: CDR1 SGHNT, CDR2 YYREEE (reference sequence). CDR3 length: 16 amino acids. J lost 5 bases, V lost 5 bases, and 13 bases had no gene match.